This note documents a single T cell receptor (beta chain) sequence. This specimen belongs to a study of blood T cells in healthy people across ages. For the second PCR, which ran for roughly 6 to 12 cycles, a sample-barcoded 5' primer and a J-beta primer mix were used. A single record per CDR3 protein comes from TCRdb applying MiXCR to the 5' RACE reads. The sample includes roughly 700,000 distinct CDR3 sequences, approximately 25% seen only once; the top ten take under 10%. Germline CDR1 is SGHRS and CDR2 is YFSETQ. The CDR3 covers 14 residues. V shed 5 bases and J 3 bases; nucleotides not matched to a gene: 7. In addition, the sample was reused for a study of T cells of mothers and their children.

V is TRBV5-1 and J is TRBJ1-2; 7 bases align to TRBD1. The material sequenced was blood. This receptor was identified in a boy aged 5-17 years in good health. In nucleotides, the CDR3 is TGCGCCAGCAGACACAGGGGAGGAGACTATGGCTACACCTTC. It yields the protein CASRHRGGDYGYTF.